A selection of T cell receptor beta chains follows, all from one sample in a study of blood T cell repertoires in COVID-19. Produced via immunoSEQ multiplex PCR; TCRdb's table is partial and in-frame only. The sample carries roughly 150,000 clones, 84% recorded once. Material: peripheral blood. Source of these receptors: a woman aged 80 or over with COVID-19, enrolled during active disease. Both conserved end residues are part of each CDR3. The D gene is left open where the match is weak. The size of a clone is reported for some rows only, either as once, few or many, or as a class for expanded clones.

NA,TRBV5-5,TRBJ1-1,NA,CASSLSVAMNTEAFF,TGTGCCAGCAGCTTGTCGGTAGCAATGAACACTGAAGCTTTCTTT
TRBD1,TRBV2,TRBJ2-7,NA,CASDRVSYEQYF,TGTGCCAGCGACAGGGTGTCCTACGAGCAGTACTTC
NA,TRBV27,TRBJ2-1,NA,CASSLSTSLHEQFF,TGTGCCAGCAGTTTATCGACTAGTCTCCATGAGCAGTTCTTC
NA,TRBV10-3,TRBJ1-2,few,CAISLAEDGYTF,TGTGCCATCAGTCTTGCGGAAGATGGCTACACCTTC
TRBD1,TRBV29-1,TRBJ2-7,NA,CSVESGGANDEQYF,TGCAGCGTTGAATCAGGGGGCGCAAATGACGAGCAGTACTTC
NA,TRBV6-5,TRBJ1-6,NA,CASVLGLGSPLHF,TGTGCCAGCGTCTTGGGGCTTGGTTCACCCCTCCACTTT
TRBD2,TRBV10-3,TRBJ2-5,NA,CAAGGDVAPETQYF,TGTGCCGCCGGGGGGGACGTGGCCCCAGAGACCCAGTACTTC
NA,TRBV2,TRBJ2-3,NA,CASSRDNTDTQYF,TGTGCCAGCAGTCGGGACAACACAGATACGCAGTATTTT
NA,TRBV6-5,TRBJ2-2,NA,CASSYYDSYTGELFF,TGTGCCAGCAGTTACTATGACAGCTACACCGGGGAGCTGTTTTTT
NA,TRBV15,TRBJ1-3,NA,CATSRDPGSGNTIYF,TGTGCCACCAGCAGAGATCCAGGCTCTGGAAACACCATATATTTT
TRBD2,TRBV2,TRBJ2-1,once,CASSDKGLAAYNEQFF,TGTGCCAGCAGTGATAAGGGACTAGCTGCCTACAATGAGCAGTTCTTC
TRBD1,TRBV10-3,TRBJ2-7,NA,CAFGTGQDEQYF,TGTGCCTTCGGGACAGGACAGGACGAGCAGTACTTC
NA,TRBV27,TRBJ1-6,NA,CASSLPGNSPLHF,TGTGCCAGCAGTTTGCCAGGGAATTCACCCCTCCACTTT
TRBD2,TRBV24-1,TRBJ2-3,NA,CATSARWGGEDTQYF,TGTGCCACCAGTGCCCGGTGGGGGGGGGAGGATACGCAGTATTTT
NA,TRBV5-1,TRBJ1-2,once,CASSAGLLYGYTF,TGCGCCAGCAGCGCGGGACTACTCTATGGCTACACCTTC
NA,TRBV7-9,TRBJ1-1,NA,CASSLGLGATEAFF,TGTGCCAGCAGCTTAGGGCTAGGTGCGACTGAAGCTTTCTTT
NA,TRBV5-4,TRBJ1-6,once,CASSFGGVVGSPLHF,TGTGCCAGCAGCTTCGGGGGGGTGGTCGGTTCACCCCTCCACTTT
NA,TRBV6-5,TRBJ2-7,NA,CASSYSSRKVSYEQYF,TGTGCCAGCAGTTACTCCTCGCGGAAAGTCTCCTACGAGCAGTACTTC
NA,TRBV2,TRBJ1-5,NA,CASSRGPVGNQPQHF,TGTGCCAGCAGTAGGGGCCCTGTGGGCAATCAGCCCCAGCATTTT
TRBD1,TRBV7-9,TRBJ2-2,NA,CASSSKTGFTGELFF,TGTGCCAGCAGCTCAAAGACAGGGTTCACCGGGGAGCTGTTTTTT
NA,TRBV18,TRBJ2-3,NA,CASSPQLTSTQYF,TGTGCCAGCTCACCACAGCTGACAAGTACGCAGTATTTT
TRBD2,TRBV5-1,TRBJ2-1,NA,CAFGRGDEQFF,TGCGCCTTTGGCCGGGGGGATGAGCAGTTCTTC
NA,TRBV12-5,TRBJ2-1,NA,CASGLVTGTIF,TGTGCTAGTGGTTTGGTAACAGGAACCATCTTC
NA,TRBV6-2/TRBV6-3,TRBJ2-1,few,CASSDPRGAYGEQFF,TGTGCCAGCAGTGACCCCCGGGGGGCGTACGGTGAGCAGTTCTTC
TRBD1,TRBV6-2/TRBV6-3,TRBJ2-1,NA,CASSYSGTAFYNEQFF,TGTGCCAGCAGTTACTCCGGGACAGCATTTTACAATGAGCAGTTCTTC
TRBD2,TRBV6-5,TRBJ2-5,NA,CASSYSGTQETQYF,TGTGCCAGCAGTTATAGCGGGACCCAAGAGACCCAGTACTTC
NA,TRBV27,TRBJ1-6,NA,CASSYGRGSYNSPLHF,TGTGCCAGCTCCTACGGTCGGGGCTCCTATAATTCACCCCTCCACTTT
NA,TRBV14,TRBJ1-3,NA,CASSQFTAIYF,TGTGCCAGCAGCCAGTTCACGGCCATATATTTT
NA,TRBV28,TRBJ1-4,NA,CASSPNGGPNEKLFF,TGTGCCAGCAGTCCCAACGGAGGGCCTAATGAAAAACTGTTTTTT
NA,TRBV10-3,TRBJ2-7,NA,CAISDSRGSYEQYF,TGTGCCATCAGTGACTCCAGGGGATCTTACGAGCAGTACTTC
NA,TRBV7-3,TRBJ2-3,NA,CASSSVTDTQYF,TGTGCCAGCAGCTCCGTCACAGATACGCAGTATTTT
NA,TRBV2,TRBJ2-5,NA,CASSVLRETQYF,TGTGCCAGCAGTGTCCTGAGGGAGACCCAGTACTTC
NA,TRBV6-5,TRBJ1-3,NA,CASSYDSSGNTIYF,TGTGCCAGCAGTTATGACAGCTCTGGAAACACCATATATTTT
NA,TRBV6-5,TRBJ2-3,NA,CASNSGFADTQYF,TGTGCCAGCAACTCAGGGTTCGCAGATACGCAGTATTTT
TRBD2,TRBV5-1,TRBJ2-5,NA,CASSLRGTSGETQYF,TGCGCCAGCAGCTTGCGGGGGACTAGTGGAGAGACCCAGTACTTC
TRBD2,TRBV6-4,TRBJ2-3,NA,CASRARAGTDTQYF,TGTGCCAGCAGAGCGAGAGCGGGGACAGATACGCAGTATTTT
NA,TRBV5-6,TRBJ1-6,NA,CASTRRGAYNSPLHF,TGTGCCAGCACCCGGCGGGGGGCGTATAATTCACCCCTCCACTTT
NA,TRBV5-6,TRBJ1-5,NA,CASSLLSGISNQPQHF,TGTGCCAGCAGCTTGCTGTCAGGCATAAGCAATCAGCCCCAGCATTTT
TRBD1,TRBV3-1/TRBV3-2,TRBJ1-3,NA,CASSPRTGDYSGNTIYF,TGTGCCAGCAGTCCTAGGACAGGGGATTACTCTGGAAACACCATATATTTT
TRBD1,TRBV30,TRBJ1-2,NA,CAWTLPGGEVDYGYTF,TGTGCCTGGACGTTACCAGGGGGCGAGGTAGACTACGGCTACACCTTC
TRBD1,TRBV29-1,TRBJ1-1,many,CSVSRQGAADTEAFF,TGCAGCGTTAGCCGACAGGGGGCGGCGGACACTGAAGCTTTCTTT
TRBD1,TRBV28,TRBJ1-5,NA,CASSPWGQGSSNQPQHF,TGTGCCAGCAGTCCCTGGGGACAGGGGTCAAGCAATCAGCCCCAGCATTTT
NA,TRBV28,TRBJ2-3,once,CASGRPLGRDTQYF,TGTGCCAGCGGCAGGCCCTTGGGCAGAGATACGCAGTATTTT
TRBD1,TRBV9,TRBJ1-2,NA,CASSPKGAYLSYGYTF,TGTGCCAGCAGCCCCAAGGGGGCTTACCTCAGCTATGGCTACACCTTC
NA,TRBV7-9,TRBJ2-7,NA,CASSLIVGQFSYEQYF,TGTGCCAGCAGCCTAATTGTTGGACAGTTCTCCTACGAGCAGTACTTC
NA,TRBV6-1,TRBJ2-7,NA,CASSEVGRSYEQYF,TGTGCCAGCAGTGAAGTGGGCAGGTCCTACGAGCAGTACTTC
NA,TRBV29-1,TRBJ2-1,NA,CSVEVYRSLVSNEQFF,TGCAGCGTTGAAGTCTACAGGTCACTGGTAAGCAATGAGCAGTTCTTC